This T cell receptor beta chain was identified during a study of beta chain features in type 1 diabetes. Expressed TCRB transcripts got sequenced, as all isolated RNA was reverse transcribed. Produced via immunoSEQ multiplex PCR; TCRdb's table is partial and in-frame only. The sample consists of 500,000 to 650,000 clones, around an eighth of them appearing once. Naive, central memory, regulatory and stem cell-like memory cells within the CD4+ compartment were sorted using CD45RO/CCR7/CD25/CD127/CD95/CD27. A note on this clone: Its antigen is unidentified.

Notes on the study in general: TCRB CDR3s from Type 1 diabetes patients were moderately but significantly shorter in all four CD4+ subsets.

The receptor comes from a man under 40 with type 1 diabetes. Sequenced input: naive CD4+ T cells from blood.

CDR3: CSVAPRQAHYGYTF. The CDR3 region has the DNA TGCAGCGTTGCCCCGCGACAGGCGCACTATGGCTACACCTTC. The chain recombines TRBV29-1 with TRBJ1-2, with a weak D call TRBD1 (6 bases). Germline CDR1 SQVTM, CDR2 ANQGSEA. V was shortened by 4 bases and J by 3 bases, with 15 bases between the two germline ends. This CDR3 spans 14 amino acids.